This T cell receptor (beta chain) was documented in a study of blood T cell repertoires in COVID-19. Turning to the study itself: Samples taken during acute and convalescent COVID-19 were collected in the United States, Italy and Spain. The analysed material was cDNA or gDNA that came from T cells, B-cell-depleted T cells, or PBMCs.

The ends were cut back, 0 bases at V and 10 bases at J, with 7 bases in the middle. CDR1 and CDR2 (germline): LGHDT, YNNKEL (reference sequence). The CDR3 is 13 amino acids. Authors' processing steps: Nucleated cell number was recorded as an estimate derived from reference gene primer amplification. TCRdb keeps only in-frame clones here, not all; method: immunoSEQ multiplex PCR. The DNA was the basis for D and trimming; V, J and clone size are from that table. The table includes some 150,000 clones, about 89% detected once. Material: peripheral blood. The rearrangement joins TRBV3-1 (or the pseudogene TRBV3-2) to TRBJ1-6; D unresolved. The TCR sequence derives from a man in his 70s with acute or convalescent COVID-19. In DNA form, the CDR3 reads TGTGCCAGCAGCCAAGAATCGGGATCACCCCTCCACTTT. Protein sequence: CASSQESGSPLHF.